This paragraph covers one T cell receptor beta chain sequence. This clonotype came up many times. Its binding antigen is unknown. No base quality values were provided; no much bigger clone lies one nucleotide off. The record originates from a study of breast tumors, draining lymph nodes, adjacent tissues listed by TCRdb under 2016. At the level of the whole study: The study compared TCR beta repertoires across tumor, adjacent nontumor tissue and axillary lymph nodes from breast cancer patients. In human breast cancer, the study set out to evaluate how tumor, surrounding tissue and draining lymph node repertoires relate to one another and whether T cells may move between these sites.

Lymph node samples were obtained from the axillary draining lymph nodes of breast cancer patients. Broader findings and caveats from the paper: Tumor and nontumor tissue repertoires were significantly more similar in luminal-like than in basal-like breast cancer. The conclusion that tumor T cells originate in lymph nodes was framed as consistent with a hypothesis rather than directly demonstrated. T-cell repertoire diversity in tumors was found to be lower than in lymph nodes but higher than in nontumor tissue, and preferential V and J gene usage was observed. The data were considered consistent with the idea that most tumor T cells come from the lymph node and then expand in tumor tissue.

From the cysteine through the phenylalanine, the CDR3 covers 13 amino acids. The CDR3 DNA has 39 bases and is translated from base 1. Ends trimmed: V by 4 bases, J by 6 bases; bases unmatched to a gene: 5. CDR1 and CDR2 were assigned from the germline V gene as LGHNA and YNFKEQ. TCRdb records Illumina HiSeq 2000 as the sequencer. Multiplex PCR amplification was used to build the TCR beta chain libraries. The amplified TCR beta chain products were analyzed by high-throughput sequencing. The raw public data were reprocessed by TCRdb itself: fastp quality trimming at Q25, MiXCR clonotype calling, in-frame beta chains only. Rows merge per CDR3 protein into single entries with the most common DNA and genes. Within this sample are more than 85,000 distinct CDR3 sequences, with 21% of them counted one time only. The ten largest clones take up 1% to 1.5% of the sample.

The sequence was collected from a female donor with breast cancer. Some clones in this sample may be carry-over from other donors' samples. Rearrangement joined TRBV4-2 to TRBJ1-2; a stretch of 7 junction bases matches TRBD1. The specimen was axillary lymph node tissue. The CDR3 has the sequence CASSPGQLHGYTF. The sequenced DNA: TGTGCCAGCAGCCCGGGACAGCTCCATGGCTACACCTTC.